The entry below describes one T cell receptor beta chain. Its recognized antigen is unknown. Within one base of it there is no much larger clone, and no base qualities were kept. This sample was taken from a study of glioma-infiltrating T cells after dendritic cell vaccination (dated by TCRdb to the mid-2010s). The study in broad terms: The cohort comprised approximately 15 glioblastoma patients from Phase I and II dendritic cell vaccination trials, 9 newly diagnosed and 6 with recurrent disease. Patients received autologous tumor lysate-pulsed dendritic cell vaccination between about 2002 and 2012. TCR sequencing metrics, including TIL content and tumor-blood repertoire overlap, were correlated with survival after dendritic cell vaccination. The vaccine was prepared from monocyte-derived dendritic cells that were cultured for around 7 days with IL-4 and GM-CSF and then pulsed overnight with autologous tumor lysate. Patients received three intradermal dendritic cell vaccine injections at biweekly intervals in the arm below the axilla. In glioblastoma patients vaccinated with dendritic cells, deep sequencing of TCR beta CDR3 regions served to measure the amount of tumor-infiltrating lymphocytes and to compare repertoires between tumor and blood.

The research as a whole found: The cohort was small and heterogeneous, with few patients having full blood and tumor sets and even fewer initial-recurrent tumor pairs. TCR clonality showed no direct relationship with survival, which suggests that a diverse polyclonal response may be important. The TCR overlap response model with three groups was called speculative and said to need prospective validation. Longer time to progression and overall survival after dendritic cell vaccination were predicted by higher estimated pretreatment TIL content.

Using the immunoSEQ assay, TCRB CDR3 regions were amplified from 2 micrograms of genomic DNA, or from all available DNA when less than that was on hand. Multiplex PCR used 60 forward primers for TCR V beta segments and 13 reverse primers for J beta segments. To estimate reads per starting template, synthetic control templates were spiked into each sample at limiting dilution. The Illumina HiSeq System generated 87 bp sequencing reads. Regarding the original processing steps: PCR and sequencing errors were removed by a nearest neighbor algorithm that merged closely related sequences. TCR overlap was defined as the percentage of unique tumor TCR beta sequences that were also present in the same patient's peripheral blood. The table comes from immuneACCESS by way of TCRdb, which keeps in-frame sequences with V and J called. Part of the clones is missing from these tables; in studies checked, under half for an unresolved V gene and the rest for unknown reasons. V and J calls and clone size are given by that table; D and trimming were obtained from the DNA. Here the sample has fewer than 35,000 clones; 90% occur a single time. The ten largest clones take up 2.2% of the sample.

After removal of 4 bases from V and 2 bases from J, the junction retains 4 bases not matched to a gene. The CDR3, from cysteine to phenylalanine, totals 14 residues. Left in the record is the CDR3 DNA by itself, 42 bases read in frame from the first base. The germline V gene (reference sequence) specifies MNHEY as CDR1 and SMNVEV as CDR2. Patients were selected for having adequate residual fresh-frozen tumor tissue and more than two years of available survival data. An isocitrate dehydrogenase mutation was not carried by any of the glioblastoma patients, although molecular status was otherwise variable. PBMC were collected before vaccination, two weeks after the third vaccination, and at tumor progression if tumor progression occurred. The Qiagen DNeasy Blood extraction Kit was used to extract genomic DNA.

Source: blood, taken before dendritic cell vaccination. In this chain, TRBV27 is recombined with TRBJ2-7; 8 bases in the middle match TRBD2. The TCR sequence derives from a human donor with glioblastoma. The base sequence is TGTGCCAGCAGTTACACGGGAGGGGCCTACGAGCAGTACTTC. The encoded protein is CASSYTGGAYEQYF.